A selection of T cell receptor beta chains follows, all from one sample in a study of blood T cells in healthy people across ages. TCRdb processed the 5' RACE reads anew with MiXCR; each CDR3 protein has one entry. The table includes 650,000 to 800,000 distinct CDR3 sequences, around 42% detected once. Sequenced input: blood. Every receptor here comes from a man between 60 and 75 years old in good health. Both conserved end residues are part of each CDR3. The order of the fields is V gene, CDR3 length, J gene, clone size, D gene, CDR3 protein, CDR3 DNA. D genes are given only for firm matches. Not all rows give a size; the values are once, few, many and, for expanded clones, a class.

V gene: TRBV7-2
CDR3 length: 11
J gene: TRBJ1-1
clone size: -
D gene: -
CDR3 protein: CASSLTAGAFF
CDR3 DNA: TGTGCCAGCAGCTTAACAGCCGGGGCTTTCTTT

V gene: TRBV29-1
CDR3 length: 14
J gene: TRBJ1-1
clone size: -
D gene: TRBD1
CDR3 protein: CSVERQGKYTEAFF
CDR3 DNA: TGCAGCGTTGAGCGACAGGGGAAATACACTGAAGCTTTCTTT

V gene: TRBV7-9
CDR3 length: 15
J gene: TRBJ2-3
clone size: -
D gene: -
CDR3 protein: CASTVKGPFTDAQYF
CDR3 DNA: TGTGCCAGCACCGTTAAGGGACCATTTACAGATGCGCAGTATTTT

V gene: TRBV28
CDR3 length: 16
J gene: TRBJ2-5
clone size: -
D gene: TRBD1
CDR3 protein: CASSPIWDRGQETQYF
CDR3 DNA: TGTGCCAGCAGTCCTATTTGGGACAGGGGGCAAGAGACCCAGTACTTC

V gene: TRBV28
CDR3 length: 17
J gene: TRBJ2-7
clone size: few
D gene: -
CDR3 protein: CASSLLPDRRAWYEQYF
CDR3 DNA: TGTGCCAGCAGTCTCCTTCCCGACAGGCGGGCTTGGTACGAGCAGTACTTC

V gene: TRBV4-3
CDR3 length: 18
J gene: TRBJ1-1
clone size: -
D gene: TRBD1
CDR3 protein: CASSHQNPRGLSNTEAFF
CDR3 DNA: TGCGCCAGCAGCCACCAAAACCCCAGGGGGCTCTCGAACACTGAAGCTTTCTTT

V gene: TRBV20-1
CDR3 length: 15
J gene: TRBJ2-3
clone size: few
D gene: -
CDR3 protein: CSARDVTGYTDTQYF
CDR3 DNA: TGCAGTGCTAGAGATGTAACGGGATACACAGATACGCAGTATTTT

V gene: TRBV5-1
CDR3 length: 15
J gene: TRBJ2-3
clone size: -
D gene: -
CDR3 protein: CASSSWDVSTDTQYF
CDR3 DNA: TGCGCCAGCAGCTCCTGGGACGTTAGCACAGATACGCAGTATTTT

V gene: TRBV2
CDR3 length: 14
J gene: TRBJ1-2
clone size: few
D gene: -
CDR3 protein: CASRFTGSDGGYTF
CDR3 DNA: TGTGCCAGCAGATTTACAGGGTCCGATGGTGGCTACACCTTC

V gene: TRBV29-1
CDR3 length: 12
J gene: TRBJ2-7
clone size: many
D gene: -
CDR3 protein: CSAVLDSYEQYF
CDR3 DNA: TGCAGCGCGGTTCTTGACTCCTACGAGCAGTACTTC

V gene: TRBV7-8
CDR3 length: 11
J gene: TRBJ2-5
clone size: -
D gene: -
CDR3 protein: CASGIKETQYF
CDR3 DNA: TGTGCCAGCGGGATAAAAGAGACCCAGTACTTC

V gene: TRBV20-1
CDR3 length: 14
J gene: TRBJ2-6
clone size: few
D gene: -
CDR3 protein: CSVTAAAGANVLTF
CDR3 DNA: TGCAGTGTCACTGCAGCGGCTGGGGCCAACGTCCTGACTTTC

V gene: TRBV4-3
CDR3 length: 17
J gene: TRBJ2-1
clone size: few
D gene: TRBD2
CDR3 protein: CASSQDPSGATWNEQFF
CDR3 DNA: TGCGCCAGCAGCCAAGATCCCAGCGGGGCGACTTGGAATGAGCAGTTCTTC

V gene: TRBV28
CDR3 length: 16
J gene: TRBJ2-3
clone size: -
D gene: TRBD2
CDR3 protein: CTSESPLAGLPDTQYF
CDR3 DNA: TGTACCAGCGAATCCCCTCTAGCGGGGCTTCCAGATACGCAGTATTTT

V gene: TRBV12-3/TRBV12-4
CDR3 length: 14
J gene: TRBJ2-1
clone size: -
D gene: -
CDR3 protein: CASRSRGPGDEQFF
CDR3 DNA: TGTGCCAGCAGGAGTCGGGGGCCCGGGGATGAGCAGTTCTTC

V gene: TRBV6-6
CDR3 length: 14
J gene: TRBJ2-5
clone size: few
D gene: -
CDR3 protein: CASSYLRAGETQYF
CDR3 DNA: TGTGCCAGCAGTTACCTCAGGGCAGGAGAGACCCAGTACTTC

V gene: TRBV10-2
CDR3 length: 15
J gene: TRBJ1-2
clone size: -
D gene: -
CDR3 protein: CASSDRDCDNYGYTF
CDR3 DNA: TGCGCCAGCAGTGATAGGGACTGCGATAACTATGGCTACACCTTC

V gene: TRBV18
CDR3 length: 16
J gene: TRBJ2-5
clone size: -
D gene: TRBD1
CDR3 protein: CASSRWTGVEGETQYF
CDR3 DNA: TGTGCCAGCTCACGTTGGACAGGGGTGGAAGGAGAGACCCAGTACTTC

V gene: TRBV7-2
CDR3 length: 15
J gene: TRBJ2-7
clone size: -
D gene: TRBD1
CDR3 protein: CASSLTGTGADEQYF
CDR3 DNA: TGTGCCAGCAGCTTAACCGGGACAGGGGCAGACGAGCAGTACTTC

V gene: TRBV10-3
CDR3 length: 13
J gene: TRBJ1-1
clone size: -
D gene: -
CDR3 protein: CAISDSVNTEAFF
CDR3 DNA: TGTGCCATCAGTGATTCCGTGAACACTGAAGCTTTCTTT

V gene: TRBV20-1
CDR3 length: 15
J gene: TRBJ2-3
clone size: few
D gene: TRBD1
CDR3 protein: CSALRTGGTADTQYF
CDR3 DNA: TGCAGTGCTCTCCGGACAGGGGGCACGGCAGATACGCAGTATTTT

V gene: TRBV11-2
CDR3 length: 16
J gene: TRBJ1-1
clone size: many
D gene: -
CDR3 protein: CASSLEPPGPNTEAFF
CDR3 DNA: TGTGCCAGCAGCTTAGAGCCTCCGGGACCAAACACTGAAGCTTTCTTT

V gene: TRBV4-3
CDR3 length: 16
J gene: TRBJ1-2
clone size: -
D gene: TRBD1
CDR3 protein: CASSQDGTGKSYGYTF
CDR3 DNA: TGCGCCAGCAGCCAAGATGGGACAGGGAAGTCCTATGGCTACACCTTC

V gene: TRBV9
CDR3 length: 18
J gene: TRBJ2-2
clone size: -
D gene: TRBD1
CDR3 protein: CAGSVDPRGQGGTGELFF
CDR3 DNA: TGTGCCGGCAGCGTAGACCCTCGAGGACAGGGGGGCACCGGGGAGCTGTTTTTT